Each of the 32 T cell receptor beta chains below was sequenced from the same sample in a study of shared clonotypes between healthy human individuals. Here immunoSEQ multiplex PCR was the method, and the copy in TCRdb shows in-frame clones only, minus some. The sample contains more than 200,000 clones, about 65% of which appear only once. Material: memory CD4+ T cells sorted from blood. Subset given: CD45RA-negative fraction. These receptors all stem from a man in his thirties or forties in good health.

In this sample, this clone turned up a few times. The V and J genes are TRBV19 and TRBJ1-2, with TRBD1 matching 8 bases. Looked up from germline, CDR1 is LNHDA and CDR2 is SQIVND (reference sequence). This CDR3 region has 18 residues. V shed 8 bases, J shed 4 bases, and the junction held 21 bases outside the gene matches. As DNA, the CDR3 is TGTGCCAGTTCCCGGGACAGGCTCACCCGCGGGCCCCTCTATGGCTACACCTTC. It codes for CASSRDRLTRGPLYGYTF.

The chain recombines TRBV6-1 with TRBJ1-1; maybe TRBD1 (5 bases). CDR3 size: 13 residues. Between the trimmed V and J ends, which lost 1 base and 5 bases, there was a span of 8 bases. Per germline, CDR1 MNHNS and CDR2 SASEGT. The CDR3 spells CASSEVGGTEAFF. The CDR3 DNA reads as TGTGCCAGCAGTGAAGTGGGGGGTACTGAAGCTTTCTTT.

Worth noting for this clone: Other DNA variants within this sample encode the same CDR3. CDR3: CASSLVLAGRETQYF. CDR3 nucleotide sequence: TGTGCCAGCAGTTTGGTGCTAGCGGGACGTGAGACCCAGTACTTC. The J gene is TRBJ2-5, the V gene TRBV27, with 9 bases identical to TRBD2. The J segment lost 5 bases and the V segment lost 3 bases, leaving 7 bases of the junction unmatched. This CDR3 comprises 15 residues. Germline values: CDR1 MNHEY, CDR2 SMNVEV (reference sequence).

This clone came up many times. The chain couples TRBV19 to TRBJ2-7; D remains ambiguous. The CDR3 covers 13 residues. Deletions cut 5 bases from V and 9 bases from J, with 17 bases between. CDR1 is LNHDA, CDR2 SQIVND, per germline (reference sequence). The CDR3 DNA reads TGTGCCAGTAGTTCCGGTCCGAAGTATGGGCAGTACTTC. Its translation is CASSSGPKYGQYF.

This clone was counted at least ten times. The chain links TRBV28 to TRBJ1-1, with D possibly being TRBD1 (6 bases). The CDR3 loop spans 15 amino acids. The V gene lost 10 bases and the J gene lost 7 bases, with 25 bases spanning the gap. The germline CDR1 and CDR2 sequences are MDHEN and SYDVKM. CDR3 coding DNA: TGTGCCACCTGTGATTACAGGGACCAAAAACGTGAAGCTTTCTTT. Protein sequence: CATCDYRDQKREAFF.

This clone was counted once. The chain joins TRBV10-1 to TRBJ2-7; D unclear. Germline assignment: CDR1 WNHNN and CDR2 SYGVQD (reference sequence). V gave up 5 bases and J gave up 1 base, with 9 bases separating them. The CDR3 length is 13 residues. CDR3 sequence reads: CASSRPPSYEQYF. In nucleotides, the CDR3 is TGCGCCAGCAGTAGGCCTCCTTCCTACGAGCAGTACTTC.

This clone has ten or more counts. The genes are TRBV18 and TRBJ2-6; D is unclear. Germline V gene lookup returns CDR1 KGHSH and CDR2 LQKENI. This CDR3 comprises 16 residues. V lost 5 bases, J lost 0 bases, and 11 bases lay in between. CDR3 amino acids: CASSSKTGSGANVLTF. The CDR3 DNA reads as TGTGCCAGCTCATCAAAAACTGGCTCTGGGGCCAACGTCCTGACTTTC.

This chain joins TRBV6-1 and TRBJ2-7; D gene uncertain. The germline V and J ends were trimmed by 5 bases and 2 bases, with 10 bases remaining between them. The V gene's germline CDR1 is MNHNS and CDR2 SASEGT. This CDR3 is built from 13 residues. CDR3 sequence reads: CASSNGLTYEQYF. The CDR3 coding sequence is TGTGCCAGCAGTAATGGTCTAACCTACGAGCAGTACTTC.

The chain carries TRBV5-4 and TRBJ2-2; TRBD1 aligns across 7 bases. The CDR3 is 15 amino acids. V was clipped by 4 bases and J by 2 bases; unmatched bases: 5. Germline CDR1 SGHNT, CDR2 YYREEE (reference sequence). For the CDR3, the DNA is TGTGCCAGCAGCCCCGGACAGGCCAACACCGGGGAGCTGTTTTTT. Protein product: CASSPGQANTGELFF.

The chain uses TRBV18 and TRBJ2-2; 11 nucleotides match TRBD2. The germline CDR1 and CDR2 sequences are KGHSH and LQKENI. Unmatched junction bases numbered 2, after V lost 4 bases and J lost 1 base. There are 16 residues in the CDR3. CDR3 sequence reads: CASSQTSGGNTGELFF. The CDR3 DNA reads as TGTGCCAGCTCACAAACTAGCGGGGGGAACACCGGGGAGCTGTTTTTT.

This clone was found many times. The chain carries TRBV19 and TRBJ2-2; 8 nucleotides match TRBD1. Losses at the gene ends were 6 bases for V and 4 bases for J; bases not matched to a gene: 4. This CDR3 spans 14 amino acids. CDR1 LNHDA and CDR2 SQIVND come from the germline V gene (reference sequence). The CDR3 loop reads CASRTDRGTGELFF. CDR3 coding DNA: TGTGCCAGTAGGACAGACAGGGGCACCGGGGAGCTGTTTTTT.

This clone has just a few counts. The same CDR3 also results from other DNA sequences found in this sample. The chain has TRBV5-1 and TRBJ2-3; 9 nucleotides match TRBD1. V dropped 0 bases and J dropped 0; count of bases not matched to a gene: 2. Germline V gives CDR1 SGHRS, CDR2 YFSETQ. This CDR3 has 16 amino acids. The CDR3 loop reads CASSLVGTGSTDTQYF. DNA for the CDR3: TGCGCCAGCAGCTTGGTGGGGACAGGGAGCACAGATACGCAGTATTTT. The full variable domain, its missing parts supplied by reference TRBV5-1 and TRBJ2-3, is KAGVTQTPRYLIKTRGQQVTLSCSPISGHRSVSWYQQTPGQGLQFLFEYFSETQRNKGNFPGRFSGRQFSNSRSEMNVSTLELGDSALYLCASSLVGTGSTDTQYFGPGTRLTVL.

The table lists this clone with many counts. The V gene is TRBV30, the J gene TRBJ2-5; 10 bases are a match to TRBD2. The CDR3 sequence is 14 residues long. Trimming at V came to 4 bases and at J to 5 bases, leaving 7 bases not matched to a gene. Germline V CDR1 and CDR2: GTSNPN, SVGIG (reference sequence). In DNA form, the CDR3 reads TGTGCCTGGACTAGCGGGAGAAGAGGTGAGACCCAGTACTTC. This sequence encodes CAWTSGRRGETQYF.

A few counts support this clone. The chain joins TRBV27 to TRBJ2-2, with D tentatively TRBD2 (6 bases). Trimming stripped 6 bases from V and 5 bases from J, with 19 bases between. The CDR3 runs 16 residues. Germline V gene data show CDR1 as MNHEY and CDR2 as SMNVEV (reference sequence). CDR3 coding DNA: TGTGCCAGCAGCCCTCGAGGGGCGGCGGGGACCGGGGAGCTGTTTTTT. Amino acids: CASSPRGAAGTGELFF.

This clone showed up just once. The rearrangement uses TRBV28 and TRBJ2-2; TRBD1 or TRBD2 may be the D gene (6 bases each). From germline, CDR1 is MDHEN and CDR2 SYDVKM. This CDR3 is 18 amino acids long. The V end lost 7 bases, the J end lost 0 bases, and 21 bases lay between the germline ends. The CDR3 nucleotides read TGTGCCAGCACCCGACCACTTGGAGGGGGATCGAACACCGGGGAGCTGTTTTTT. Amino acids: CASTRPLGGGSNTGELFF.

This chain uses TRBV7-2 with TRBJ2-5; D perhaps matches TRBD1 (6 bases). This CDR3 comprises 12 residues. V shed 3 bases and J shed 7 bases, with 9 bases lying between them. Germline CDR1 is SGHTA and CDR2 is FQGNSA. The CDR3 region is CASSFQTGTQYF. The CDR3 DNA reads TGTGCCAGCAGCTTCCAGACAGGGACCCAGTACTTC.

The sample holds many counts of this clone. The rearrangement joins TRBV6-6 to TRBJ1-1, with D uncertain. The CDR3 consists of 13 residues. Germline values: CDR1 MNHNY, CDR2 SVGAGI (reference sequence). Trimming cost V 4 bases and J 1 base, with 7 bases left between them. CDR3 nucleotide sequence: TGTGCCAGCAGTTTTCAGTGGAACACTGAAGCTTTCTTT. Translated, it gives CASSFQWNTEAFF.

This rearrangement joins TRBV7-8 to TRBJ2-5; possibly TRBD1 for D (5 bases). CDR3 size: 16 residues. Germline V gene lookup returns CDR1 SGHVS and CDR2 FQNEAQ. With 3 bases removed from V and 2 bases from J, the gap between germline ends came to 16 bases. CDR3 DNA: TGTGCCAGCAGCTTTACCCCGCATGGGGCTCAAGAGACCCAGTACTTC. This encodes CASSFTPHGAQETQYF.

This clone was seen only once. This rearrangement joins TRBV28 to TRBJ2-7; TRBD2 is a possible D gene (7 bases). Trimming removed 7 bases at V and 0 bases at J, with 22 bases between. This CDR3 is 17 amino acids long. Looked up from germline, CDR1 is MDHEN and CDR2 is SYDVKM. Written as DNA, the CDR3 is TGTGCCAGCACCATCGTCAGGGGCGGGGGCCCCTCCTACGAGCAGTACTTC. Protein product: CASTIVRGGGPSYEQYF.

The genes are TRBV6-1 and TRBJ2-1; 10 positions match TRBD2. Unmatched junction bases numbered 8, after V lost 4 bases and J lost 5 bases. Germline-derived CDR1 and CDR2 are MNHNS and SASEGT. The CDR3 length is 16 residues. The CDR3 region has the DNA TGTGCCAGCAGTGCCTCCGGGACTAGCGCCCACAATGAGCAGTTCTTC. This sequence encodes CASSASGTSAHNEQFF.

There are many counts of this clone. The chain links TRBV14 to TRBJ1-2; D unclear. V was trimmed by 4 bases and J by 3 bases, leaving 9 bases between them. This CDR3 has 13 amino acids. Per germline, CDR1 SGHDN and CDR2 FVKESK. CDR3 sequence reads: CASSPDRDYGYTF. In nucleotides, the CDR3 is TGTGCCAGCAGCCCCGATCGAGACTATGGCTACACCTTC. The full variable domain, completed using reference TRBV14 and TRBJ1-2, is EAGVTQFPSHSVIEKGQTVTLRCDPISGHDNLYWYRRVMGKEIKFLLHFVKESKQDESGMPNNRFLAERTGGTYSTLKVQPAELEDSGVYFCASSPDRDYGYTFGSGTRLTVV.

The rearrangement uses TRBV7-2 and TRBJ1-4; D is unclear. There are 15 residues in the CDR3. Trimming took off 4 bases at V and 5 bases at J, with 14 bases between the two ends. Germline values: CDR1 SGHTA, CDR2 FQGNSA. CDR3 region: CASSSDKASNEKLFF. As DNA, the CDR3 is TGTGCCAGCAGCTCAGACAAGGCTTCAAATGAAAAACTGTTTTTT.

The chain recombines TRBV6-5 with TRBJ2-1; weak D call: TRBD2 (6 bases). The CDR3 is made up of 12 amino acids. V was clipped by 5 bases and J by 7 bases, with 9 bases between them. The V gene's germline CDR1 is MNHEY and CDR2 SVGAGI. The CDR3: CASSATRNEQFF. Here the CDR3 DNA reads TGTGCCAGCAGTGCGACTAGGAATGAGCAGTTCTTC.

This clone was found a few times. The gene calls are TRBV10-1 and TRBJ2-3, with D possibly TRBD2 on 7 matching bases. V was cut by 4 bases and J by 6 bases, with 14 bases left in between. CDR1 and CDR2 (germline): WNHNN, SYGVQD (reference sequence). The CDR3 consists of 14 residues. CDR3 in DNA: TGCGCCAGCAGTGTGCGGGGGCGCGGGGATACGCAGTATTTT. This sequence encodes CASSVRGRGDTQYF.

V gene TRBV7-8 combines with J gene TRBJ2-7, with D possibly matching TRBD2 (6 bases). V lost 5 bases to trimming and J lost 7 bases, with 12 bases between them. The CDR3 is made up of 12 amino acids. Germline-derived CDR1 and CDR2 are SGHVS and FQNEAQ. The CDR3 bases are TGTGCCAGCAGCCGGGACTGGGGGGAGCAGTACTTC. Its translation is CASSRDWGEQYF.

The CDR3 region is CASSSGQEDEKLFF. CDR3 DNA sequence: TGTGCCAGCAGCTCGGGACAAGAGGATGAAAAACTGTTTTTT. V and J are TRBV28 and TRBJ1-4; a weak D match, TRBD1 (6 bases). The V gene lost 6 bases and the J gene lost 6 bases, with 14 bases spanning the gap. Per germline, CDR1 MDHEN and CDR2 SYDVKM. The CDR3 contains 14 residues.

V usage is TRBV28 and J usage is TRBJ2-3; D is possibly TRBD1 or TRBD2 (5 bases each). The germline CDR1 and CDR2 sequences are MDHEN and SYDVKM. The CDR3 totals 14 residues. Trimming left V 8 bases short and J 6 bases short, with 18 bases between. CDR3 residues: CASDGGGAADTQYF. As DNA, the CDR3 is TGTGCCAGCGACGGAGGTGGGGCGGCTGATACGCAGTATTTT.

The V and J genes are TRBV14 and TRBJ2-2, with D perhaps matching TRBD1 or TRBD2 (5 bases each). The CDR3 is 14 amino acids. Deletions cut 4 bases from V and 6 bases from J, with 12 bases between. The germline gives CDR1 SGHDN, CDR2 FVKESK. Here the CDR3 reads CASSPTVGAGELFF. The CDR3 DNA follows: TGTGCCAGCAGCCCTACCGTGGGGGCCGGGGAGCTGTTTTTT.

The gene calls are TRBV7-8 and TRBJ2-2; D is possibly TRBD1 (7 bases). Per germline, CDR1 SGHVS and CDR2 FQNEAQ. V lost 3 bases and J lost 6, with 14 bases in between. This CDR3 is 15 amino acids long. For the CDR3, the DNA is TGTGCCAGCAGCTTTACTCAGGGGGGCTCCGGGGAGCTGTTTTTT. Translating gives CASSFTQGGSGELFF.

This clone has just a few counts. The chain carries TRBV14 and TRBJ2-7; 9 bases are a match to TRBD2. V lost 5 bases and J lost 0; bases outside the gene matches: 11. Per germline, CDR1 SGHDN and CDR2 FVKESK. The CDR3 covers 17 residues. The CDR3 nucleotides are TGTGCCAGCAGCTCGGACCCTCTAGCGGGGAACTCCTACGAGCAGTACTTC. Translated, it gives CASSSDPLAGNSYEQYF.

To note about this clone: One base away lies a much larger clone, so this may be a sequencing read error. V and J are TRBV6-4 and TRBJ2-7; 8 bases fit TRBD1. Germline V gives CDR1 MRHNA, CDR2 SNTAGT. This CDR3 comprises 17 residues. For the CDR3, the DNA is TGTGCCAGCAGTAACTCGAAGGGGACAGGTCCTTACTACGAGCAGTACTTC. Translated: CASSNSKGTGPYYEQYF.

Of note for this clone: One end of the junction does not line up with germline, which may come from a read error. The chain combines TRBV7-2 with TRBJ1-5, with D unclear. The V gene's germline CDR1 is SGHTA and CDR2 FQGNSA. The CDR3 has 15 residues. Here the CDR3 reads CASSLAAGENQPQHF. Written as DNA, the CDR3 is TGTGCCAGCAGCCTAGCGGCGGGTGAAAATCAGCCCCAGCATTTT. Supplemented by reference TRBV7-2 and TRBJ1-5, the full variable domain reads GAGVSQSPSNKVTEKGKDVELRCDPISGHTALYWYRQSLGQGLEFLIYFQGNSAPDKSGLPSDRFSAERTGGSVSTLTIQRTQQEDSAVYLCASSLAAGENQPQHFGDGTRLSIL.